What follows is one T cell receptor (beta chain) and its context. Its specific antigen is unknown. Base qualities were left out, and no much larger clone turns up one base away. CDR1 and CDR2 are drawn from the germline V gene (reference sequence): MNHNY, SVGAGI. The V end gives up 9 bases and the J end 6 bases, leaving 9 bases in the junction not matched to a gene. The CDR3 numbers 13 residues from cysteine through phenylalanine. Just the 39-base CDR3 DNA is kept, in frame starting at base 1. This record comes from a study of cytomegalovirus exposure and HLA in healthy donors (dated by TCRdb to about 2017). Notes on the research overall: In an earlier analysis of fewer than 750 of the donors, less than 350 Gb of sequence data and 90 million to 130 million unique TCR beta sequences from roughly 180 million T cells were reported. About 310 gigabases of sequencing data and 80 million or so unique TCR sequences were included in an early release covering over 600 HLA-typed donors. Among the roughly 370 genotyped donors, around 81% belonged to the genetic ancestry cluster associated with self-reported Caucasian donors. The aim of the study was to test whether cataloging public T cell receptors could identify signatures of past pathogen exposure. The study used immunosequencing to profile the T cell repertoires of under 700 subjects and linked those repertoires to cytomegalovirus serostatus. Besides the first cohort of some 670 subjects, a separate validation cohort made up of 120 different subjects was used. To predict cytomegalovirus infection status, the study combined high-throughput TCR immunosequencing, statistical association of individual TCRs with disease status, and machine learning. A later analysis re-examined previously published TCR beta repertoires from about 700 donors and added high-resolution HLA genotyping to investigate patterns of TCR occurrence. Rather than using new phenotypic data, the later analysis identified candidate immune exposures from TCR beta sequences and from how often those sequences occurred across donors. In an earlier analysis of 587 of the donors, high-throughput TCR beta sequencing was used to judge whether each TCR beta V gene segment behaved as functional or pseudogenic. Donor age, sex, ethnicity and CMV serostatus were compiled together with the repertoire data. In a later genetic analysis, genome-wide SNP genotypes for about 60% of the 666 donors were used, and that subset was treated as a discovery cohort. All discovery cohort repertoires had been generated using a single sequencing platform. Class I and class II HLA loci were covered by the typing at four-digit resolution. The number of donors typed differed by locus, with 629-630 for A, B, C, DRB1 and DQB1, around 520 for DQA1, 600 to 610 for DPA1, and around 460 for DPB1. Because of strong linkage in the cohort, roughly five DR-DQ haplotypes were treated as single units for association and clustering. Among over 350 genotyped donors of the cohort, an average of around 240,000 unique TCR beta nucleotide sequences were sequenced per donor, around 20% of them non-productive. The investigation overall reported the following: Linkage disequilibrium might explain the correlated functional status among segregating V segments, but an unknown experimental factor could not be ruled out. Three of the identified cytomegalovirus-associated TCR beta chains were confirmed in vitro to be specific for cytomegalovirus antigens. In an earlier analysis of over 550 of the donors, most TCR beta V segments were observed in productive rearrangements about 87% or about 30% of the time, broadly matching IMGT annotations. HLA typing was unavailable for some donors at each locus, so association tests used only the typed subset. In a later analysis, the rate of TCR association differed among HLA loci, with DRB1 alleles having the most associated TCRs and HLA-C alleles having the fewest. Because counts were too low, more than 15 rarely observed V segments, including chromosome 9 orphons, were left out of the earlier analysis of approximately 580 of the donors. An association between a missense DCLRE1C variant and V-gene and J-gene trimming of TCR beta chains was found in a later genetic analysis and replicated in an independent cohort. CMV serostatus was the only immune exposure information available for the cohort. Cytomegalovirus status was reported to be diagnosed by the classifier with high specificity and sensitivity in both the original and validation cohorts. The authors suggested that the approach could potentially be generalized to other disease states and immunological phenotypes. Specific HLA alleles were associated with about 17,000 TCR beta sequences at a false discovery rate of 0.05 in a later analysis. In a later analysis, HLA-associated TCR beta chains were found to be more clonally expanded and to have lower generation probabilities than equally common non-associated chains. Most TCR sequences were observed very rarely across donors, whereas some public TCRs were present in many individuals. In a later analysis, several top co-occurrence clusters were reported to appear linked to parvovirus B19, influenza, CMV and Epstein-Barr virus. Some IMGT-functional V segments, including TRBV6-2 and TRBV6-3, could not be distinguished by the 87-base-pair reads and were therefore excluded. A later analysis found that most CMV-associated TCR beta chains appeared HLA-restricted, with HLA associations seemingly driven largely by CMV exposure. Only TCR beta chains were sequenced in this cohort, and the absence of alpha or paired-chain data limited detectable features. The study listed 164 TCR beta chains as associated with cytomegalovirus. The presence/absence analyses assumed that sequencing depth was roughly uniform across donors, and that assumption may not be true. A further reported finding was that TCR beta sequences accurately predicted the HLA-A and HLA-B alleles for most subjects in the first cohort. Strong co-occurrence of HLA alleles, especially DR and DQ, made assigning TCR associations to individual alleles difficult. According to a later genetic analysis, donors in an Asian-associated ancestry cluster had fewer N-insertions in productive TCRs than the approximately 650-donor mean. A group of highly shared sequence variants was considered likely to be a technical artifact of the sequencing pipeline.

To prepare the library, the immunoSEQ multiplex PCR assay was applied. For the multiplex PCR, a mixture combining 60 forward primers for TCR Vbeta segments and 13 reverse primers for TCR Jbeta segments was used. A multiplex PCR assay on genomic DNA amplified the CDR3 region of rearranged TCR beta genes. The amplified TCR beta libraries were sequenced on the Illumina HiSeq System as 87-base-pair reads. The study's own analysis went as follows. In a later analysis, tens of millions of unique TCR beta chains were counted across the 666 repertoires, and roughly 10 million of these chains were shared by at least two donors. Raw reads were error-corrected and collapsed into unique sequences with a nearest-neighbor algorithm that merged closely related sequences to remove PCR and sequencing errors. CDR3 sequences were aligned to IMGT reference sequences to assign V, D and J gene segments. For a sequence to be retained, at least a six-nucleotide match to both a V gene segment and a J gene segment was required. Rearrangements were classified as productive when the CDR3 lacked stop codons and remained in frame with V and J, and all other rearrangements were classified as non-productive. Following IMGT convention, CDR3 was defined as the stretch from the second conserved V-encoded cysteine to the conserved J-encoded phenylalanine. In an earlier analysis of approximately 590 of the donors, sequences lacking an unambiguous match to a single V gene segment were excluded. In an earlier analysis of some 590 of the donors, a V segment was called functional when productive rearrangements were above 56.7%, and segregating when the standard deviation between donors exceeded 5%. To diagnose cytomegalovirus status from the catalog of TCR beta chain sequences, a statistical classification framework was built. V and J gene assignment, in a later analysis, came from comparing TCR nucleotide sequences with IMGT/GENE-DB human TR gene sequences. The TCRdist pipeline was used in a later analysis to assign CDR3 sequences and most-parsimonious VDJ recombination scenarios. In a later analysis, each TCR beta chain was defined by its CDR3 amino acid sequence together with its V-gene family, and reads lacking a unique V-gene family were excluded. To address suspected cross-contamination and a sequencing artifact, a later analysis removed roughly 580 highly shared, low-generation-probability nucleotide sequences. In a later analysis, a clonal expansion index for each public chain was calculated from normalized within-repertoire ranks of inferred template counts. A later analysis computed generation probabilities with a VDJ recombination model fitted to out-of-frame rearrangements, and checked the results against IGoR. In a later analysis, hypergeometric tests were used to score TCR-TCR, TCR-HLA and TCR-CMV co-occurrence, with a repertoire-size bias correction applied to TCR pairs. A later analysis estimated false discovery rates by permuting HLA or CMV assignments 20 times. A later analysis grouped co-occurring TCRs with DBSCAN, adding TCRdist sequence similarity when clustering within HLA-allele-positive subsets. For co-occurrence clustering, repertoires with fewer than 30,000 or more than 120,000 public chains were excluded, along with several repertoires with anomalous nucleotide sharing. The immuneACCESS repertoire file appears here via TCRdb, limited to in-frame rearrangements. These files lack a portion of the clones; in checked studies, under half of the deficit traces to unresolved V genes, and the cause of the others is not known. The V and J calls and clone size were taken over from that table, and D and trimming were inferred from the DNA. The sample data list roughly 140,000 clones, and around four fifths of these were observed just once. Roughly 2.5% of the sample rests with the top ten.

The cohort consisted of 600 to 700 healthy bone marrow donors. At the time of sampling, every cohort member was nominally healthy, though immune exposures that went unrecorded were likely present. The donor was CMV seronegative and belonged to the group of 380 or so seronegative cohort members. Each donor provided a peripheral blood sample, and peripheral blood mononuclear cells were used for TCR beta sequencing. Genomic DNA extraction from the blood cell samples was performed with the Qiagen DNeasy Blood Extraction Kit. This chain is built from TRBV6-6 and TRBJ2-7, with 9 middle bases fitting TRBD1. The sequencing sample was made of PBMCs. This receptor was identified in a boy between 2 and 10 years old in good health and CMV-seronegative. The base sequence is TGTGCCAGTAACAGGGGGCAGGTAAGCGAGCAGTACTTC. Its protein product is CASNRGQVSEQYF.